The clone carrying this T cell receptor beta chain showed up just once. The antigen is not known. The data were taken from a study of OX40 agonist ivuxolimab in advanced cancers. Points from the study as a whole: Both CD4+ and CD8+ T cell populations in blood had undergone clonal expansion by week 6 at 0.1 to 3.0 mg/kg. In CD8+ T cells, expanded clones were on average more numerous than in CD4+.

Here immunoSEQ multiplex PCR was the method, and the copy in TCRdb shows in-frame clones only, minus some. The sample carries about 82,000 clones, over 80% recorded once. CDR3 length: 15 amino acids. Germline trimming cut 4 bases from V and 5 bases from J; bases unmatched to any gene: 11. Germline CDR1 SGHRS, CDR2 YFSETQ. The rearrangement joins TRBV5-1 to TRBJ2-7, with 8 positions matching TRBD1. The material sequenced was CD4+ or CD8+ T cells sorted from blood, taken in a trial of the OX40 agonist ivuxolimab. This sequence originates from an adult with an advanced solid tumor such as melanoma, head and neck, liver or kidney cancer. The CDR3 nucleotides read TGCGCCAGCAGCCACCTCCCGGACAGGGACCACGAGCAGTACTTC. This codes for CASSHLPDRDHEQYF. Combining the CDR3 with reference TRBV5-1 and TRBJ2-7 gives the whole variable domain KAGVTQTPRYLIKTRGQQVTLSCSPISGHRSVSWYQQTPGQGLQFLFEYFSETQRNKGNFPGRFSGRQFSNSRSEMNVSTLELGDSALYLCASSHLPDRDHEQYFGPGTRLTVT.